Listed here is a single T cell receptor (beta chain). Its antigen remains unknown. Germline lookup yields CDR1 MDHEN and CDR2 SYDVKM. The germline V and J ends were trimmed by 7 bases and 6 bases, with 25 bases remaining between them. The CDR3 sequence is 17 residues long. Following autologous stem cell transplantation, relapse occurred in every patient, and exposure to brentuximab vedotin varied. Magnetic negative selection served to purify CD4+ T cells out of PBMCs that had been thawed. Profiling relied on immunoSEQ multiplex PCR, and the TCRdb table lists in-frame clones only, not all of them. The sample holds about 4,200 clones, approximately 90% seen once. This sample is part of a study of PD-1 blockade in classical Hodgkin lymphoma. General study findings and limits: Initiation of nivolumab under 1 year after ASCT led to exclusion of patients. A reduction in baseline TCR diversity was reportedly seen in newly diagnosed patients relative to healthy donors. Newly diagnosed and completely responding patients shared comparable baseline diversity.

The chain recombines TRBV28 with TRBJ1-5; no definite D call. The TCR was taken from a human donor with classical Hodgkin lymphoma. The sequences come from CD4+ T cells from blood, collected at baseline. The CDR3 DNA is TGTGCCAGCAACCTAGGACTTGATTTTTACGGCGTTCAGCCCCAGCATTTT. Amino acids: CASNLGLDFYGVQPQHF.